The 21 T cell receptor beta chains presented below share a single source sample, sequenced in a study of blood T cell repertoires in COVID-19. Some clones are missing from TCRdb's copy, which holds only in-frame ones; the method was immunoSEQ multiplex PCR. The sample has roughly 140,000 clones, around four fifths seen once. The specimen was peripheral blood. Receptor source: a woman aged 35 to 49 with active or convalescent COVID-19.

V gene TRBV6-1 combines with J gene TRBJ1-6; D is unclear. The V and J ends lost 2 bases and 6 bases respectively, with 5 bases between them. Per germline, CDR1 MNHNS and CDR2 SASEGT. The CDR3 sequence is 13 residues long. CDR3 sequence reads: CASSESGNSPLHF. The CDR3 nucleotides read TGTGCCAGCAGTGAATCCGGTAATTCACCCCTCCACTTT.

This clone was observed a handful of times. This chain joins TRBV9 and TRBJ2-1, with 13 bases lining up with TRBD2. Germline-derived CDR1 and CDR2 are SGDLS and YYNGEE. The CDR3 covers 15 residues. V lost 3 bases, J lost 8 bases, and 5 bases stayed unmatched. The CDR3 sequence is CASSAGLAGWDEQFF. CDR3 sequence (DNA): TGTGCCAGCAGCGCGGGACTAGCGGGGTGGGATGAGCAGTTCTTC. Full variable domain (remainder filled in from reference TRBV9 and TRBJ2-1): DSGVTQTPKHLITATGQRVTLRCSPRSGDLSVYWYQQSLDQGLQFLIQYYNGEERAKGNILERFSAQQFPDLHSELNLSSLELGDSALYFCASSAGLAGWDEQFFGPGTRLTVL.

This clone has just one count. This chain uses TRBV20-1 with TRBJ1-4; no definite D call. The CDR3 is 11 amino acids. Germline CDR1 reads DFQATT; CDR2 reads SNEGSKA (reference sequence). Trimming cost V 3 bases and J 8 bases, with 7 bases left between them. The CDR3 bases are TGCAGTGCTAGCCTCGAGGAAAAACTGTTTTTT. Protein sequence: CSASLEEKLFF.

In this sample, this clone turned up many times. DNA for the CDR3: TGTGCCAGCAGCCCGGGACAGGCCCTCGGTTATGGCTACACCTTC. This gives the protein CASSPGQALGYGYTF. The chain recombines TRBV7-9 with TRBJ1-2, with 8 bases fitting TRBD1. Germline V lookup: CDR1 SEHNR, CDR2 FQNEAQ (reference sequence). Germline trimming cut 5 bases from V and 5 bases from J; bases unmatched to any gene: 10. The CDR3 consists of 15 residues.

The chain has TRBV27 and TRBJ1-5; the D gene is possibly TRBD1 (6 bases). Germline V gene data show CDR1 as MNHEY and CDR2 as SMNVEV (reference sequence). Trimming removed 0 bases at V and 6 bases at J, with 9 bases between. There are 14 residues in the CDR3. The CDR3 spells CASSLSIQGQPQHF. CDR3 in DNA: TGTGCCAGCAGTTTATCGATACAGGGTCAGCCCCAGCATTTT.

The chain links TRBV5-1 to TRBJ1-3; maybe TRBD1 (5 bases). This CDR3 comprises 15 residues. Looked up from germline, CDR1 is SGHRS and CDR2 is YFSETQ. V lost 5 bases, J lost 0 bases, and 12 bases lay in between. CDR3 sequence: CASSRDFGSGNTIYF. The CDR3 DNA is TGCGCCAGCAGTCGGGACTTTGGCTCTGGAAACACCATATATTTT. Looking up the rest from reference TRBV5-1 and TRBJ1-3 gives the full variable domain: KAGVTQTPRYLIKTRGQQVTLSCSPISGHRSVSWYQQTPGQGLQFLFEYFSETQRNKGNFPGRFSGRQFSNSRSEMNVSTLELGDSALYLCASSRDFGSGNTIYFGEGSWLTVV.

The chain joins TRBV5-4 to TRBJ1-1; a weak D match, TRBD1 (6 bases). The CDR3 is 14 residues long. The V end was cut by 5 bases, the J end by 0 bases, with 11 bases between. The germline V gene has CDR1 SGHNT and CDR2 YYREEE (reference sequence). CDR3: CASSWQGLNTEAFF. CDR3 sequence (DNA): TGTGCCAGCAGTTGGCAGGGGTTGAACACTGAAGCTTTCTTT.

The V gene is TRBV7-9, the J gene TRBJ2-1; TRBD1 is a possible D gene (6 bases). CDR3 size: 18 residues. CDR1 and CDR2 (germline): SEHNR, FQNEAQ (reference sequence). The V gene lost 1 base and the J gene lost 8 bases, with 24 bases spanning the gap. CDR3 sequence reads: CASSLGIAGASSRHEQFF. The CDR3 DNA reads as TGTGCCAGCAGCTTAGGCATTGCAGGGGCCTCATCTAGACATGAGCAGTTCTTC.

J is TRBJ2-5 and V is TRBV28, with 8 bases identical to TRBD2. This CDR3 contains 15 residues. The J segment lost 7 bases and the V segment lost 1 base, leaving 8 bases of the junction unmatched. Germline V gene data show CDR1 as MDHEN and CDR2 as SYDVKM. In nucleotides, the CDR3 is TGTGCCAGCAGTTTATCAGTGGCGGGAGGTGTGACCCAGTACTTC. Protein sequence: CASSLSVAGGVTQYF.

The rearrangement joins TRBV6-4 to TRBJ2-3; 10 nucleotides agree with TRBD2. V shed 0 bases, J shed 1 base, and the junction held 1 base outside the gene matches. The CDR3 consists of 16 residues. Germline V gene data show CDR1 as MRHNA and CDR2 as SNTAGT. CDR3 region: CASSDSGTSGTDTQYF. The CDR3 DNA reads TGTGCCAGCAGTGACTCCGGGACTAGCGGCACAGATACGCAGTATTTT.

The chain combines TRBV7-9 with TRBJ1-2; D is perhaps TRBD1 (6 bases). The V gene's germline CDR1 is SEHNR and CDR2 FQNEAQ (reference sequence). CDR3 size: 13 residues. V was trimmed by 5 bases and J by 0 bases, leaving 7 bases between them. The CDR3: CASSRTANYGYTF. The DNA of the CDR3 is TGTGCCAGCAGCCGGACAGCTAACTATGGCTACACCTTC. Full variable domain (missing parts from reference TRBV7-9 and TRBJ1-2): DTGVSQNPRHKITKRGQNVTFRCDPISEHNRLYWYRQTLGQGPEFLTYFQNEAQLEKSRLLSDRFSAERPKGSFSTLEIQRTEQGDSAMYLCASSRTANYGYTFGSGTRLTVV.

The rearrangement links TRBV7-9 to TRBJ1-4; no clear D gene. Trimming removed 3 bases from V and 4 bases from J, with 12 bases in between. CDR1 is SEHNR and CDR2 is FQNEAQ in the germline V gene (reference sequence). The CDR3 runs to 15 residues. This CDR3 is CASSFYRSHNEKLFF. CDR3 nucleotide sequence: TGTGCCAGCAGCTTTTACAGAAGTCATAATGAAAAACTGTTTTTT.

J is TRBJ2-3 and V is TRBV21-1; TRBD1 is the table's D call and was not checked against the DNA. TRBV21-1 is reported as a pseudogene. The CDR3 runs to 17 residues. The CDR3 here is CASSRPRDRTNTDTQYF. In DNA form, the CDR3 reads TGTGCCAGCAGCAGACCCCGGGACAGGACCAACACAGATACGCAGTATTTT.

The genes are TRBV10-1 and TRBJ2-5; no clear D gene. The CDR3 is made up of 15 amino acids. Germline CDR1 WNHNN, CDR2 SYGVQD (reference sequence). The V end was cut by 0 bases, the J end by 5 bases, with 13 bases between. CDR3 region: CASSESPSLGETQYF. In DNA, the CDR3 is TGCGCCAGCAGTGAGTCTCCCAGCCTCGGGGAGACCCAGTACTTC.

The chain couples TRBV30 to TRBJ1-2; D might be TRBD1 (6 bases). The CDR3 has 13 amino acids. In germline, CDR1 is GTSNPN, CDR2 SVGIG (reference sequence). The germline V and J ends were trimmed by 8 bases and 2 bases, with 15 bases remaining between them. The CDR3 loop is CAGSTGFNYGYTF. As DNA, the CDR3 is TGTGCCGGAAGTACAGGGTTCAACTATGGCTACACCTTC. Based on the CDR3 plus reference TRBV30 and TRBJ1-2, the full variable domain is SQTIHQWPATLVQPVGSPLSLECTVEGTSNPNLYWYRQAAGRGLQLLFYSVGIGQISSEVPQNLSASRPQDRQFILSSKKLLLSDSGFYLCAGSTGFNYGYTFGSGTRLTVV.

This sequence joins TRBV6-1 and TRBJ2-3; 8 bases are shared with TRBD1. There are 16 residues in the CDR3. Germline values: CDR1 MNHNS, CDR2 SASEGT. Trimming took 2 bases from V and 2 from J; bases not matched to a gene: 6. The CDR3 spells CASSEPAGGSTDTQYF. The CDR3 bases are TGTGCCAGCAGTGAACCCGCAGGGGGCTCCACAGATACGCAGTATTTT.

The chain combines TRBV12-5 with TRBJ2-1, with 7 bases matching TRBD2. The CDR3 has 14 residues. Per the germline V gene, CDR1 is LGHNT and CDR2 is FRNRAP. The trim removed 5 bases at V and 1 base at J, leaving 2 bases unmatched. The CDR3 here is CASGQLASYNEQFF. The DNA for the CDR3 is TGTGCTAGTGGTCAACTAGCGTCCTACAATGAGCAGTTCTTC.

V is TRBV9 and J is TRBJ2-2; no clear D gene. Germline assignment: CDR1 SGDLS and CDR2 YYNGEE. Trimming pared 4 bases from V and 0 bases from J, leaving 10 bases between. This CDR3 is 15 amino acids long. The chain's CDR3 is CASSPPSANTGELFF. CDR3 nucleotides: TGTGCCAGCAGCCCCCCCAGCGCGAACACCGGGGAGCTGTTTTTT.

Here the CDR3 DNA reads TGTGCCAGCAGCCAAGCTTCGGTTGATCAGCCCCAGCATTTT. Translation: CASSQASVDQPQHF. The chain is built from TRBV4-2 and TRBJ1-5; D remains ambiguous. The CDR3 runs 14 residues. Deletions cut 1 base from V and 5 bases from J, with 9 bases between. Germline V gene data show CDR1 as LGHNA and CDR2 as YNFKEQ.

This clone was recorded a few times. V is TRBV6-4 and J is TRBJ2-1; weak D call: TRBD2 (6 bases). Germline V CDR1 and CDR2: MRHNA, SNTAGT. The V end was cut by 3 bases, the J end by 5 bases, with 8 bases between. The CDR3 is 13 amino acids. The CDR3 region has the DNA TGTGCCAGCAGTGAGGGACTGCACAATGAGCAGTTCTTC. Residues: CASSEGLHNEQFF.

This chain uses TRBV30 with TRBJ1-6; no reliable D call. V shed 2 bases and J shed 4 bases, with 9 bases lying between them. Germline V gene lookup returns CDR1 GTSNPN and CDR2 SVGIG (reference sequence). The CDR3 loop spans 14 amino acids. The CDR3 DNA sequence: TGTGCCTGGAGTCGAACGGGTTATAATTCACCCCTCCACTTT. It is translated as CAWSRTGYNSPLHF.